This T cell receptor (beta chain) derives from a study of blood T cell repertoires in COVID-19. Measured with immunoSEQ multiplex PCR; TCRdb has only the in-frame clones, and not every one. The sample consists of about 330,000 clones, roughly 87% of them appearing once. Germline V gene sequence: CDR1 SGHTA, CDR2 FQGNSA. V lost 3 bases and J lost 2; bases outside the gene matches: 2. The CDR3 contains 14 residues. The chain has TRBV7-2 and TRBJ2-5; 8 nucleotides line up with TRBD1. The receptor comes from a man aged 25 to 40 with COVID-19, enrolled during active disease. Material for sequencing was peripheral blood. CDR3 sequence reads: CASSFQGAQETQYF. In DNA form, the CDR3 reads TGTGCCAGCAGCTTCCAGGGGGCACAAGAGACCCAGTACTTC. The complete variable domain, with remaining parts taken from reference TRBV7-2 and TRBJ2-5, reads GAGVSQSPSNKVTEKGKDVELRCDPISGHTALYWYRQSLGQGLEFLIYFQGNSAPDKSGLPSDRFSAERTGGSVSTLTIQRTQQEDSAVYLCASSFQGAQETQYFGPGTRLLVL.